This TCR beta chain was retrieved from a study of blood T cell repertoires in COVID-19. Turning to the study itself: Whether acute or convalescent, the COVID-19 samples came from the United States, Italy and Spain. The analysed material was cDNA or gDNA that came from T cells, B-cell-depleted T cells, or PBMCs.

A single count supports this clone. Authors' methods: It was from reference gene primer amplification that nucleated cell counts were estimated. Profiling relied on immunoSEQ multiplex PCR, and the TCRdb table lists in-frame clones only, not all of them. V and J calls and clone size are those listed in that table; D and trimming were worked out from the DNA. The sample comprises hundreds of thousands of clones, roughly four fifths of which are singletons, and around 7.5% rests with the top ten. The CDR3 extends over 13 amino acids. Germline trimming cut 2 bases from V and 4 bases from J; bases unmatched to any gene: 0.

The genes are TRBV23-1 and TRBJ1-2; TRBD1 aligns across 8 bases. TRBV23-1 falls under the ORF class, with uncertain function. The source of this sequence is a woman older than 75 with COVID-19, enrolled during active disease. Material: peripheral blood. Here the CDR3 DNA reads TGCGCCAGCAGTCAAGACAGGGGCTATGGCTACACCTTC. The encoded protein is CASSQDRGYGYTF.